This is a list of T cell receptor beta chains from one sample in a study of shared clonotypes between healthy human individuals. Clones were sequenced by immunoSEQ multiplex PCR, and TCRdb holds only the in-frame ones, with some missing. The sample holds fewer than 1.6 million clones; 97% to 99% are singletons and the top ten take approximately 0.4%. The sequenced material came from naive CD4+ T cells sorted from blood. The receptor source for this set is a young man in good health. The CDR3 runs from the conserved cysteine through the conserved F or W. A D gene is named only where the DNA matches it firmly. A clone size is listed for some rows: how often the clone was seen (once, few, many), or a class if it is expanded.

D,V,J,size,CDR3,DNA
NA,TRBV6-1,TRBJ1-5,NA,CASSEQPQHF,TGTGCCAGCAGTGAGCAGCCCCAGCATTTT
TRBD1,TRBV7-8,TRBJ2-3,NA,CASRARTGGVLDTQYF,TGTGCCAGCAGGGCCCGGACAGGGGGTGTTCTAGATACGCAGTATTTT
NA,TRBV7-3,TRBJ2-2,NA,CASSLKLAAGELFF,TGTGCCAGCAGCTTAAAATTAGCAGCCGGGGAGCTGTTTTTT
NA,TRBV7-8,TRBJ2-1,NA,CASSFDSGYNEQFF,TGTGCCAGCAGCTTTGATAGCGGATACAATGAGCAGTTCTTC
TRBD1,TRBV5-4,TRBJ2-7,once,CASSGQGRYEQYF,TGTGCCAGCAGCGGACAGGGGAGGTACGAGCAGTACTTC
NA,TRBV21-1,TRBJ2-1,once,CASSKPTRSVAGGDFGRNEQFF,TGTGCCAGCAGCAAACCGACTAGATCCGTAGCGGGAGGCGACTTTGGACGCAATGAGCAGTTCTTC
NA,TRBV28,TRBJ2-7,NA,CASSPPGPNPFFSYEQYF,TGTGCCAGCAGCCCACCGGGACCGAATCCTTTCTTCTCCTACGAGCAGTACTTC
TRBD2,TRBV5-1,TRBJ2-7,NA,CASSPGLAGPSYEQYF,TGCGCCAGCAGCCCGGGACTAGCGGGGCCTTCCTACGAGCAGTACTTC
TRBD1,TRBV2,TRBJ1-1,NA,CASKRDRNKNTEAFF,TGTGCCAGCAAAAGGGACAGGAACAAAAACACTGAAGCTTTCTTT
TRBD2,TRBV7-6,TRBJ2-3,once,CASSSDRLAGDTDTQYF,TGTGCCAGCAGCTCCGATCGGCTAGCGGGAGACACAGATACGCAGTATTTT
NA,TRBV29-1,TRBJ2-6,NA,CSTRSGANVLTF,TGCAGTACGCGGTCTGGGGCCAACGTCCTGACTTTC
TRBD1,TRBV2,TRBJ2-5,NA,CASSVIGTGVETQYF,TGTGCCAGCAGTGTAATCGGGACAGGAGTAGAGACCCAGTACTTC
TRBD2,TRBV7-9,TRBJ2-5,NA,CASSQDGGETQYF,TGTGCCAGCAGCCAGGACGGGGGGGAGACCCAGTACTTC
TRBD1,TRBV9,TRBJ2-1,NA,CASSDKGGQGWNEQFF,TGTGCCAGCAGCGACAAAGGCGGACAGGGATGGAATGAGCAGTTCTTC
TRBD1,TRBV2,TRBJ1-4,once,CASLDRGPEKLFF,TGTGCCAGCCTGGACAGGGGGCCTGAAAAACTGTTTTTT
TRBD1,TRBV29-1,TRBJ2-3,NA,CSVAQGVGTDTQYF,TGCAGCGTCGCACAGGGGGTAGGAACAGATACGCAGTATTTT
TRBD1,TRBV7-3,TRBJ2-5,NA,CASSRTDSDRRIETQYF,TGTGCCAGCAGCAGAACCGATTCGGACAGGAGGATCGAGACCCAGTACTTC
TRBD2,TRBV10-2,TRBJ2-6,NA,CASWDISGRSPGANVLTF,TGCGCCAGCTGGGACATCAGCGGGAGGAGTCCTGGGGCCAACGTCCTGACTTTC
NA,TRBV7-2,TRBJ2-2,NA,CASSLAYNTGELFF,TGTGCCAGCAGCTTAGCTTATAACACCGGGGAGCTGTTTTTT
NA,TRBV29-1,TRBJ1-1,NA,CSVVAQLNTEAFF,TGCAGCGTTGTTGCTCAGCTGAACACTGAAGCTTTCTTT
NA,TRBV10-3,TRBJ2-5,NA,CAISGSSAGETQYF,TGTGCCATCAGTGGCTCTAGCGCTGGAGAGACCCAGTACTTC
NA,TRBV27,TRBJ2-7,NA,CASRTNNPGYEQYF,TGTGCCAGCAGGACTAATAACCCGGGCTACGAGCAGTACTTC
TRBD2,TRBV5-1,TRBJ2-1,NA,CASSLGALREKSYNEQFF,TGCGCCAGCAGCTTGGGAGCTTTGCGGGAGAAGTCCTACAATGAGCAGTTCTTC
NA,TRBV6-1,TRBJ2-3,NA,CASSEKVFKGTDTQYF,TGTGCCAGCAGTGAGAAGGTTTTCAAAGGGACAGATACGCAGTATTTT
NA,TRBV4-1,TRBJ2-5,NA,CASSHLLVSETQYF,TGCGCCAGCAGCCACTTACTAGTTTCGGAGACCCAGTACTTC
NA,TRBV5-1,TRBJ2-1,NA,CASTSRGDYNEQFF,TGCGCCAGCACCTCGAGGGGAGACTACAATGAGCAGTTCTTC
NA,TRBV19,TRBJ1-1,once,CASSGGRTEAFF,TGTGCCAGTAGTGGGGGGAGGACTGAAGCTTTCTTT
NA,TRBV9,TRBJ2-2,NA,CASSVTSSNTGELFF,TGTGCCAGCAGCGTTACGTCCAGCAACACCGGGGAGCTGTTTTTT
NA,TRBV5-1,TRBJ2-3,NA,CASAREADTQYF,TGCGCCAGCGCGAGGGAAGCAGATACGCAGTATTTT
NA,TRBV6-1,TRBJ2-7,NA,CASSEIRRGGSSYEQYF,TGTGCCAGCAGTGAAATTAGGCGGGGAGGTTCCTCCTACGAGCAGTACTTC
NA,TRBV19,TRBJ2-3,NA,CASSISGRPENTQYF,TGTGCCAGTAGTATTTCAGGGAGACCCGAAAATACGCAGTATTTT
NA,TRBV7-9,TRBJ1-5,NA,CASSLSIRHGGHNQPQHF,TGTGCCAGCAGCTTATCGATTCGGCATGGGGGGCACAATCAGCCCCAGCATTTT
NA,TRBV20-1,TRBJ2-1,NA,CSAVRNEQFF,TGCAGTGCGGTTCGCAATGAGCAGTTCTTC
NA,TRBV28,TRBJ1-1,NA,CASSSSFLEAFF,TGTGCCAGCAGTTCTTCCTTCCTTGAAGCTTTCTTT
TRBD1,TRBV4-3,TRBJ1-4,NA,CASSQGPRTGVYATNEKLFF,TGCGCCAGCAGCCAAGGCCCGAGGACAGGGGTTTATGCGACTAATGAAAAACTGTTTTTT
TRBD1,TRBV25-1,TRBJ1-1,NA,CASSESRTGGTEAFF,TGTGCCAGCAGTGAATCCCGGACAGGGGGCACTGAAGCTTTCTTT
NA,TRBV7-1,TRBJ2-1,once,CASSMLGSSYNEQFF,TGTGCCAGCAGCATGCTAGGTAGCTCCTACAATGAGCAGTTCTTC
TRBD2,TRBV18,TRBJ2-1,NA,CASSPLGGRNDEQFF,TGTGCCAGCTCACCACTTGGCGGGAGGAACGATGAGCAGTTCTTC
TRBD1,TRBV5-6,TRBJ2-3,NA,CASSLDRGLNTDTQYF,TGTGCCAGCAGCTTGGACAGGGGGCTTAACACAGATACGCAGTATTTT
NA,TRBV11-2,TRBJ2-7,NA,CASSVTLTDYEQYF,TGTGCCAGCAGCGTAACCTTGACAGACTACGAGCAGTACTTC
TRBD2,TRBV5-1,TRBJ2-3,NA,CASSLESSGSTDTQYF,TGCGCCAGCAGCTTGGAGTCTAGCGGAAGCACAGATACGCAGTATTTT
NA,TRBV6-5,TRBJ1-2,NA,CASRYRDGYTF,TGTGCCAGCAGATACAGGGATGGCTACACCTTC
NA,TRBV28,TRBJ1-3,NA,CASRLSPRQVLSGNTIYF,TGTGCCAGCAGACTGTCCCCAAGACAGGTTCTCTCTGGAAACACCATATATTTT
TRBD2,TRBV5-4,TRBJ2-7,NA,CASSTSTSGRGEQYF,TGTGCCAGCAGCACCTCGACTAGCGGGAGAGGTGAGCAGTACTTC
NA,TRBV7-9,TRBJ2-1,NA,CASSFLAPEQFF,TGTGCCAGCAGCTTTCTAGCGCCTGAGCAGTTCTTC
NA,TRBV29-1,TRBJ2-7,NA,CSVVQGSYEQYF,TGCAGCGTTGTGCAGGGGTCCTACGAGCAGTACTTC
TRBD2,TRBV7-6,TRBJ2-3,once,CASSLLAGGSDTQYF,TGTGCCAGCAGCTTACTAGCGGGAGGTTCAGATACGCAGTATTTT
TRBD1,TRBV14,TRBJ1-2,once,CASSQRGTGLRRGYTF,TGTGCCAGCAGCCAAAGGGGGACAGGGTTAAGGCGAGGCTACACCTTC
TRBD1,TRBV9,TRBJ2-3,NA,CASSVAWTGVGTDTQYF,TGTGCCAGCAGCGTAGCGTGGACAGGGGTTGGCACAGATACGCAGTATTTT
NA,TRBV7-9,TRBJ2-7,NA,CASSFGQSGPYEQYF,TGTGCCAGCAGCTTTGGACAGTCCGGGCCCTACGAGCAGTACTTC